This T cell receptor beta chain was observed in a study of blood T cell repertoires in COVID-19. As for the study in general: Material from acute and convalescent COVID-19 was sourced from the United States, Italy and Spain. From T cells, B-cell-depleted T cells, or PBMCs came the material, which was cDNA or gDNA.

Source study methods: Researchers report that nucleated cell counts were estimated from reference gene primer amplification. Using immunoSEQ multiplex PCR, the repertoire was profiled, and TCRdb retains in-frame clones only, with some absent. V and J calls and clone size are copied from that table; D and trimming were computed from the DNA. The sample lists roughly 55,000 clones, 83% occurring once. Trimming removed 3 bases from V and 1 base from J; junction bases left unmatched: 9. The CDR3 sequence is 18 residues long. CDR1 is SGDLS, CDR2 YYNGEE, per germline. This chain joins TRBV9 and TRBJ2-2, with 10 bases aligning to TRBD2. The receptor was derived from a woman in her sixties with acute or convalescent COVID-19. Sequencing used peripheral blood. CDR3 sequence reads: CASSGSSGRGVNTGELFF. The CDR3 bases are TGTGCCAGCAGCGGCTCTAGCGGGAGAGGAGTGAACACCGGGGAGCTGTTTTTT.